The 9 T cell receptor beta chains presented below share a single source sample, sequenced in a study of cytomegalovirus exposure and HLA in healthy donors. The primer mix had 60 Vbeta and 13 Jbeta primers. Measured with immunoSEQ multiplex PCR; TCRdb has only the in-frame clones, and not every one. Here the sample spans roughly 150,000 clones, roughly 74% being singletons. Sample: PBMCs. These receptors were collected from a man in his late teens or twenties in good health and CMV-seropositive.

The CDR3 DNA sequence: TGTGCCACCAGCAGGTGGACAGGAAGGGGTTCAAGCTACACCTTC. Its translation: CATSRWTGRGSSYTF. V is TRBV15 and J is TRBJ1-2, with 7 bases aligning to TRBD1. J was trimmed by 9 bases and V by 3 bases; bases with no gene match: 13. This CDR3 region has 15 residues. Germline CDR1 LNHNV, CDR2 YYDKDF (reference sequence).

The V gene is TRBV18, the J gene TRBJ1-1, with 9 nucleotides matching TRBD1. This CDR3 spans 14 amino acids. Germline CDR1 KGHSH, CDR2 LQKENI. The trim removed 1 base at V and 10 bases at J, leaving 7 bases unmatched. The CDR3 nucleotides read TGTGCCAGCTCACCACGGGACAGGGACAATACAGCTTTCTTT. This translates into CASSPRDRDNTAFF.

As to this clone: Its ends do not fully match the called genes, so a read error is possible. The genes are TRBV7-9 and TRBJ1-1; D unresolved. This CDR3 contains 14 residues. The germline CDR1 and CDR2 sequences are SEHNR and FQNEAQ (reference sequence). DNA of the CDR3: TGTTCCAGCAGCTTAGTTCTCACTCGCACTGAAGCTTTCTTT. Translated, it gives CSSSLVLTRTEAFF.

This chain uses TRBV6-1 with TRBJ1-1, with D tentatively TRBD1 (5 bases). Trimming removed 1 base from V and 4 bases from J, with 22 bases in between. This CDR3 has 18 residues. Germline CDR1 and CDR2: MNHNS and SASEGT. The CDR3, as DNA: TGTGCCAGCAGTGAAGGTGGGCCAGGGCTTTGGCGAGTCACTGAAGCTTTCTTT. Translated: CASSEGGPGLWRVTEAFF.

The chain combines TRBV9 with TRBJ2-2; no firm D call. The V and J ends lost 0 bases and 13 bases respectively, with 22 bases between them. Germline CDR1 reads SGDLS; CDR2 reads YYNGEE. The CDR3 length is 16 residues. CDR3: CASSVAGVTPGRGLFF. The CDR3, as DNA: TGTGCCAGCAGCGTAGCTGGTGTAACTCCTGGCAGAGGGCTGTTTTTT.

The V gene is TRBV5-1, the J gene TRBJ2-2, with D possibly matching TRBD1 (5 bases). The CDR3 contains 13 residues. V was pared by 5 bases and J by 3 bases, with 8 bases between. Germline CDR1 reads SGHRS; CDR2 reads YFSETQ. This chain's CDR3 is CASRQGYTGELFF. DNA of the CDR3: TGCGCCAGCAGGCAGGGTTACACCGGGGAGCTGTTTTTT.

The chain is built from TRBV5-4 and TRBJ2-7; TRBD2 aligns across 10 bases. Germline V gives CDR1 SGHNT, CDR2 YYREEE (reference sequence). The V gene end was trimmed by 4 bases and the J gene end by 4 bases; junction bases not matched to a gene: 8. The CDR3 spans 15 residues. The CDR3 reads CASSPRTSGRYEQYF. Written as DNA, the CDR3 is TGTGCCAGCAGCCCCAGGACTAGCGGAAGATACGAGCAGTACTTC. Complete variable domain (other parts from reference TRBV5-4 and TRBJ2-7): ETGVTQSPTHLIKTRGQQVTLRCSSQSGHNTVSWYQQALGQGPQFIFQYYREEENGRGNFPPRFSGLQFPNYSSELNVNALELDDSALYLCASSPRTSGRYEQYFGPGTRLTVT.

This chain links TRBV11-3 with TRBJ2-3; 11 nucleotides line up with TRBD2. This CDR3 region has 18 residues. V trimming: 1 base; J trimming: 0 bases; junction bases outside the gene matches: 6. The germline V gene encodes CDR1 SGHNT and CDR2 YENEEA. The CDR3 DNA reads TGTGCCAGCAGCTTAGGACTAGCGGGACGACTTAGCACAGATACGCAGTATTTT. As protein: CASSLGLAGRLSTDTQYF.

The chain combines TRBV13 with TRBJ2-2; 7 bases align to TRBD2. This CDR3 is built from 16 residues. The J segment lost 3 bases and the V segment lost 1 base, leaving 5 bases of the junction unmatched. Germline V gene data show CDR1 as PRHDT and CDR2 as FYEKMQ (reference sequence). DNA of the CDR3: TGTGCCAGCAGCTTAGAGGCGGGAGTTTACACCGGGGAGCTGTTTTTT. This codes for CASSLEAGVYTGELFF.